The 21 T cell receptor beta chains in this list originate from one sample, sequenced in a study of OX40 agonist ivuxolimab in advanced cancers. Profiled with immunoSEQ multiplex PCR; TCRdb holds only in-frame clones, not every one. Among approximately 66,000 clones listed, around 85% were seen once. Sequencing was performed on CD4+ or CD8+ T cells sorted from blood, taken in a trial of the OX40 agonist ivuxolimab. These receptors were collected from an adult with an advanced solid tumor such as melanoma, head and neck, liver or kidney cancer.

Points on this clone: Other DNA sequences from this sample encode an identical CDR3 as well. CDR3 DNA: TGTGCCAGCAGTTACTCCAGGACGGGAGATTCACCCCTCCACTTT. Translating gives CASSYSRTGDSPLHF. The chain carries TRBV6-5 and TRBJ1-6, with D unresolved. V was clipped by 0 bases and J by 8 bases, with 11 bases between them. Germline V gives CDR1 MNHEY, CDR2 SVGAGI. The CDR3 is 15 amino acids.

The chain couples TRBV7-2 to TRBJ2-3; D is uncertain. The V and J ends lost 1 base and 0 bases respectively, with 5 bases between them. There are 14 residues in the CDR3. Germline CDR1 SGHTA, CDR2 FQGNSA. CDR3 loop: CASSLVGSTDTQYF. The CDR3 nucleotides read TGTGCCAGCAGCTTAGTGGGGAGCACAGATACGCAGTATTTT.

The rearrangement uses TRBV7-6 and TRBJ2-1; no definite D call. Germline V gives CDR1 SGHVS, CDR2 FNYEAQ. The CDR3 totals 12 residues. V lost 4 bases and J lost 7, with 8 bases in between. The CDR3 is CASSSLKNEQFF. The DNA of the CDR3 is TGTGCCAGCAGCTCCCTTAAGAATGAGCAGTTCTTC.

The chain is built from TRBV6-1 and TRBJ2-2; possible D gene TRBD2, 7 bases. In germline, CDR1 is MNHNS, CDR2 SASEGT. The CDR3 consists of 14 residues. Trimming took 10 bases from V and 7 from J, leaving 19 bases between them. The CDR3 loop is CATQLARGGGELFF. CDR3 DNA: TGTGCCACCCAACTCGCAAGGGGGGGCGGGGAGCTGTTTTTT.

This chain links TRBV4-2 with TRBJ2-3, with TRBD2 matching 8 bases. Germline CDR1 reads LGHNA; CDR2 reads YNFKEQ. The CDR3 runs to 14 residues. V was clipped by 1 base and J by 7 bases; unmatched bases: 4. The CDR3 reads CASSQGREGNTQYF. In DNA, the CDR3 is TGTGCCAGCAGCCAAGGCCGGGAGGGAAATACGCAGTATTTT.

Note on this clone: At one boundary the junction diverges from the germline segment, which might be a read error. The chain joins TRBV7-7 to TRBJ1-3; 7 nucleotides align to TRBD1. Germline values: CDR1 SSHAT, CDR2 FNYEAQ (reference sequence). The CDR3 is 15 amino acids. CDR3 sequence (DNA): TGTGCTAGCAGCCCCTCAGGGGGGCCCGGAAACACCATATATTTT. This encodes CASSPSGGPGNTIYF.

This chain links TRBV28 with TRBJ2-1, with D unresolved. The CDR3 runs 14 residues. V was cut by 2 bases and J by 7 bases, with 12 bases left in between. Per germline, CDR1 MDHEN and CDR2 SYDVKM. The CDR3 here is CASSLPGRRNEQFF. As DNA, the CDR3 is TGTGCCAGCAGTTTACCCGGAAGGCGTAATGAGCAGTTCTTC.

This sequence joins TRBV28 and TRBJ2-1; weak D call: TRBD2 (7 bases). The CDR3 totals 15 residues. Trimming left V 2 bases short and J 6 bases short, with 14 bases between. Germline CDR1 is MDHEN and CDR2 is SYDVKM. The DNA of the CDR3 is TGTGCCAGCAGTTTAATAGGGGGGGGAAGCAATGAGCAGTTCTTC. Residues: CASSLIGGGSNEQFF.

Here the CDR3 DNA reads TGTGCCAGTAGTATACAGGGGGGCTACGAGCAGTACTTC. This gives the protein CASSIQGGYEQYF. V usage is TRBV19 and J usage is TRBJ2-7; D might be TRBD1 (7 bases). Germline V gene sequence: CDR1 LNHDA, CDR2 SQIVND (reference sequence). V was pared by 2 bases and J by 3 bases, with 8 bases between. The CDR3 is made up of 13 amino acids.

The CDR3 DNA is TGTGCCAGCAGATGGGACAGGGGAAACACCGGGGAGCTGTTTTTT. This sequence encodes CASRWDRGNTGELFF. The J gene is TRBJ2-2, the V gene TRBV2, with 10 bases fitting TRBD1. This CDR3 is 15 amino acids long. Germline V gene lookup returns CDR1 SNHLY and CDR2 FYNNEI. Germline trimming cut 6 bases from V and 2 bases from J; bases unmatched to any gene: 3.

The chain uses TRBV10-3 and TRBJ2-3; 8 positions match TRBD2. Germline V gene data show CDR1 as ENHRY and CDR2 as SYGVKD. CDR3 length equals 15 residues. J was trimmed by 4 bases and V by 5 bases; bases with no gene match: 8. CDR3 DNA sequence: TGTGCCATCAGTCAGCGGGAGCCGGCTTCAGATACGCAGTATTTT. Amino acid sequence: CAISQREPASDTQYF.

This clone appeared a few times. The chain joins TRBV12-5 to TRBJ2-1; TRBD2 matches 12 bases. V lost 1 base and J lost 7; bases outside the gene matches: 8. There are 17 residues in the CDR3. Germline values: CDR1 LGHNT, CDR2 FRNRAP. The CDR3 spells CASGLALAGGAKNEQFF. The CDR3 DNA sequence: TGTGCTAGTGGTTTGGCTCTAGCGGGAGGGGCTAAGAATGAGCAGTTCTTC.

The chain employs TRBV6-5 and TRBJ1-2; 10 positions agree with TRBD1. The CDR3 is made up of 13 amino acids. Germline assignment: CDR1 MNHEY and CDR2 SVGAGI. Germline trimming cut 5 bases from V and 8 bases from J; bases unmatched to any gene: 5. CDR3 region: CASSMDRGGGYTF. Here the CDR3 DNA reads TGTGCCAGCAGTATGGACAGGGGGGGAGGCTACACCTTC.

In DNA, the CDR3 is TGTGCCAGCACGGCGGGGGGCACAGATACGCAGTATTTT. Translated, it gives CASTAGGTDTQYF. The chain recombines TRBV2 with TRBJ2-3, with 7 bases aligning to TRBD2. With 7 bases clipped from V and 1 base from J, the junction kept 2 bases outside the gene matches. The length of the CDR3 is 13 residues. The germline gives CDR1 SNHLY, CDR2 FYNNEI.

This rearrangement joins TRBV5-4 to TRBJ1-1; D perhaps matches TRBD1 (5 bases). This CDR3 has 16 residues. Germline CDR1 and CDR2: SGHNT and YYREEE (reference sequence). V shed 4 bases and J shed 4 bases, with 20 bases lying between them. CDR3 DNA sequence: TGTGCCAGCAGCGAAAACCGGGGACCGACGGGCACTGAAGCTTTCTTT. It is translated as CASSENRGPTGTEAFF.

This sequence joins TRBV6-5 and TRBJ2-2, with D tentatively TRBD1 (6 bases). Between the trimmed V and J ends, which lost 2 bases and 6 bases, there was a span of 16 bases. Germline V gives CDR1 MNHEY, CDR2 SVGAGI. The CDR3 sequence is 16 residues long. CDR3 protein: CASSYGGTRRPGELFF. CDR3 nucleotide sequence: TGTGCCAGCAGTTACGGGGGCACCCGAAGGCCCGGGGAGCTGTTTTTT.

This clone was counted once. V gene TRBV18 combines with J gene TRBJ2-5; D might be TRBD1 or TRBD2, each matching 5 bases. The germline gives CDR1 KGHSH, CDR2 LQKENI. The CDR3 totals 16 residues. V was cut by 0 bases and J by 2 bases, with 13 bases left in between. CDR3: CASSPPRGQGQETQYF. The DNA of the CDR3 is TGTGCCAGCTCACCACCAAGAGGGCAGGGTCAAGAGACCCAGTACTTC.

This sequence joins TRBV7-2 and TRBJ2-1; 7 nucleotides align to TRBD2. J gave up 10 bases and V 3 bases, and 15 bases lay outside the gene matches. The CDR3 is 16 amino acids. Germline CDR1 and CDR2: SGHTA and FQGNSA. The CDR3 nucleotides are TGTGCCAGCAGCTTTTACCTCGGGGCGGGAGCTGGGGAGCAGTTCTTC. This encodes CASSFYLGAGAGEQFF.

The rearrangement uses TRBV5-1 and TRBJ2-3; the match to TRBD2 covers 7 bases. Germline V gives CDR1 SGHRS, CDR2 YFSETQ. This CDR3 has 14 amino acids. The V gene end was trimmed by 3 bases and the J gene end by 2 bases; junction bases not matched to a gene: 3. CDR3 loop: CASSSGLTTDTQYF. DNA for the CDR3: TGCGCCAGCAGCTCGGGACTAACCACAGATACGCAGTATTTT.

This clone was picked up a small number of times. The rearrangement links TRBV7-2 to TRBJ1-2; D gene ambiguous. This CDR3 region has 13 residues. Germline V gene lookup returns CDR1 SGHTA and CDR2 FQGNSA. Between the trimmed V and J ends, which lost 5 bases and 6 bases, there was a span of 13 bases. CDR3 amino acids: CASSGSSGNGYTF. CDR3 DNA: TGTGCCAGCAGCGGGTCGTCCGGGAATGGCTACACCTTC.

The chain is built from TRBV6-5 and TRBJ2-7; 10 bases agree with TRBD1. There are 14 residues in the CDR3. With V trimmed by 5 bases and J by 2 bases, 3 bases remained unmatched. Germline V lookup: CDR1 MNHEY, CDR2 SVGAGI. CDR3 coding DNA: TGTGCCAGCAGTCGACAGGGGGCCACCTACGAGCAGTACTTC. Amino acid sequence: CASSRQGATYEQYF.